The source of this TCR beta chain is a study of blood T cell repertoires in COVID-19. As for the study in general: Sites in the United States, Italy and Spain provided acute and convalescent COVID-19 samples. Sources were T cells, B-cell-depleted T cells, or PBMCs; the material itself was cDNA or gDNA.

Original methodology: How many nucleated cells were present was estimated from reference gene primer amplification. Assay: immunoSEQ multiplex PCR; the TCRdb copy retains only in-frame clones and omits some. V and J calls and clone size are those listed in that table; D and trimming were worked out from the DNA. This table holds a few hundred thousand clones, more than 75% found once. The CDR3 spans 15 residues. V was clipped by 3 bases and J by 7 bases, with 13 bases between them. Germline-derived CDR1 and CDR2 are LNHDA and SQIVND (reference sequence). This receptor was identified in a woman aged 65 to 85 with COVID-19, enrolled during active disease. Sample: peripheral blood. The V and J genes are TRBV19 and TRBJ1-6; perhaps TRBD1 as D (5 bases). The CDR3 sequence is CASSIETNRNSPLHF. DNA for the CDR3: TGTGCCAGTAGTATCGAGACCAACAGGAATTCACCCCTCCACTTT.